This T cell receptor (beta chain) was sequenced for a study of T cell responses to AZD1222 COVID-19 vaccine. Notes on the study in general: Among spike-specific TCRs, nearly half reportedly target unmutated variant regions.

Profiling relied on immunoSEQ multiplex PCR, and the TCRdb table lists in-frame clones only, not all of them. Among about 130,000 clones, 86% were seen once, and the ten largest hold roughly 12%. In germline, CDR1 is GTSNPN, CDR2 SVGIG (reference sequence). The length of the CDR3 is 14 residues. The J segment lost 4 bases and the V segment lost 2 bases, leaving 6 bases of the junction unmatched. About this clone: The antigen is undetermined.

The sequence was collected from an adult in good health. The chain employs TRBV30 and TRBJ1-1, with 8 nucleotides matching TRBD1. The sample here was peripheral blood, taken on day 0 of AZD1222 vaccination. The DNA for the CDR3 is TGTGCCTGGAGTTTCGCAGGGGGCTTCACTGAAGCTTTCTTT. Amino acid sequence: CAWSFAGGFTEAFF.